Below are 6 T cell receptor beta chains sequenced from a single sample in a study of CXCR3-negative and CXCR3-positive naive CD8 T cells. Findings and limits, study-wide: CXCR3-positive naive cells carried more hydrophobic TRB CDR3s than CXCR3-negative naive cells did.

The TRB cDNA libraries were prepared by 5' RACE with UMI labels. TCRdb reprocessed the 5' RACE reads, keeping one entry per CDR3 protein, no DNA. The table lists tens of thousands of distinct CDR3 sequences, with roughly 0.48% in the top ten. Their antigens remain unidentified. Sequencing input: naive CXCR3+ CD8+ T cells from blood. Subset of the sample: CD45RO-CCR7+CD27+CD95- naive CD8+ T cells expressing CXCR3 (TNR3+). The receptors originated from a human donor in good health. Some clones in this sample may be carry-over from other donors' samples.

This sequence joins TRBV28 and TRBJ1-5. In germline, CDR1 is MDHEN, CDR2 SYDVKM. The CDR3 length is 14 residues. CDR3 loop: CASSLSPLDQPQHF.

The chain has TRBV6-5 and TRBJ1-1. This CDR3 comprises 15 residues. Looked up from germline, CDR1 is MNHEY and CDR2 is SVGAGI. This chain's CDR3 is CASSYSKRVGTEAFF.

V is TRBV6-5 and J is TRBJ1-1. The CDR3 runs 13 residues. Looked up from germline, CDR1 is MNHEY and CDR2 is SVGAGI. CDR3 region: CASSYGVLTEAFF.

CDR3 residues: CASSFITEGNTEAFF. The V and J genes are TRBV12-3 or TRBV12-4 and TRBJ1-1; the D call of TRBD1 rests on TCRdb alone, since no DNA is present to check it. The CDR3 extends over 15 amino acids.

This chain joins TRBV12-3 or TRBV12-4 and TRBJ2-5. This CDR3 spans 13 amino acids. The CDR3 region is CASSLKYQETQYF.

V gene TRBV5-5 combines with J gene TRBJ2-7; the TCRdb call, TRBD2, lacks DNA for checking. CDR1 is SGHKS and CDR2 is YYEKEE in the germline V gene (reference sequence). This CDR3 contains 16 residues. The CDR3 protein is CASSPAGSRGRYEQYF.